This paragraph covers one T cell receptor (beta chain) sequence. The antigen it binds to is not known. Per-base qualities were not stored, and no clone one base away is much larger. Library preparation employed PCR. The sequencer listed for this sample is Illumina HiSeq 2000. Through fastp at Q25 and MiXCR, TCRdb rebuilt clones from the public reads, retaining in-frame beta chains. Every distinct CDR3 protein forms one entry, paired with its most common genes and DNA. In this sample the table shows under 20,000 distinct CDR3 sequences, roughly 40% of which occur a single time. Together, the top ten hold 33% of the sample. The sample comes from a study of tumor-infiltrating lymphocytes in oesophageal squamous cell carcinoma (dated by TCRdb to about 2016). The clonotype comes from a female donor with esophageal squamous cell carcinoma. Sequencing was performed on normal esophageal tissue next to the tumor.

Here is the DNA: TGTGCCAGCAGCTACCCAGGAAGCGGCTCCTACAATGAGCAGTTCTTC. Its product reads: CASSYPGSGSYNEQFF. The chain was built from TRBV7-9 and TRBJ2-1; a tentative D match to TRBD2 spans 5 bases. From cysteine to phenylalanine, the CDR3 is 16 amino acids long. Only CDR3 DNA is held: 48 bases, read in frame from base 1. The germline V gene (reference sequence) yields SEHNR for CDR1 and FQNEAQ for CDR2. V is pared back by 4 bases and J by 0 bases, with 13 bases lying between the germline termini.